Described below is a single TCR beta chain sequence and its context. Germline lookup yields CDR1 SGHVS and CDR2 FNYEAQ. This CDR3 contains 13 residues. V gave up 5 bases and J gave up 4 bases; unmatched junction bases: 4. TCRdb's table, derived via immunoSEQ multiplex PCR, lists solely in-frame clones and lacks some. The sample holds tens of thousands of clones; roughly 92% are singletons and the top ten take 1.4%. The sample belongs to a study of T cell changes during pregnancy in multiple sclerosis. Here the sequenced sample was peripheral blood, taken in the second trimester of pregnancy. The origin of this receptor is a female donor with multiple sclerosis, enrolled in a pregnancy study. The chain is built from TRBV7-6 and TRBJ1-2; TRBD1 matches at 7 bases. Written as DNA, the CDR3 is TGTGCCAGCAGCGACAGGGCTGGCTATGGCTACACCTTC. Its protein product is CASSDRAGYGYTF.